This passage covers 17 T cell receptor beta chains from one sample sequenced in a study of T cell responses to AZD1222 COVID-19 vaccine. This table comes from immunoSEQ multiplex PCR, and its TCRdb copy is limited to in-frame clones, with some not included. The sample lists about 120,000 clones, roughly 90% occurring once. The sample here was peripheral blood, taken 28 days after the second dose of the MenACWY control vaccine. The origin of the receptors is an adult who received the MenACWY meningococcal vaccine as a control.

The chain links TRBV28 to TRBJ2-5; 9 positions agree with TRBD1. Unmatched junction bases numbered 5, after V lost 4 bases and J lost 5 bases. The CDR3 runs to 14 residues. Germline loops: CDR1 MDHEN, CDR2 SYDVKM. The CDR3: CASSSTGGLETQYF. CDR3 DNA sequence: TGTGCCAGCAGTTCCACAGGGGGCCTCGAGACCCAGTACTTC.

This chain connects TRBV18 to TRBJ1-5; TRBD1 aligns across 9 bases. CDR1 and CDR2 from the germline V gene are KGHSH and LQKENI. The CDR3 has 15 amino acids. V trimming: 2 bases; J trimming: 7 bases; junction bases outside the gene matches: 6. The CDR3 spells CASSPGGQGSQPQHF. The CDR3 region has the DNA TGTGCCAGCTCACCAGGGGGACAGGGTTCGCAGCCCCAGCATTTT.

The chain has TRBV5-1 and TRBJ1-2, with D perhaps matching TRBD1 (5 bases). This CDR3 comprises 13 residues. Germline CDR1 and CDR2: SGHRS and YFSETQ. Trimming left V 3 bases short and J 2 bases short, with 8 bases between. Written as DNA, the CDR3 is TGCGCCAGCAGCTCCGACAGCAACTATGGCTACACCTTC. Amino acids: CASSSDSNYGYTF.

The chain joins TRBV28 to TRBJ2-1, with D hard to call. CDR1 is MDHEN and CDR2 is SYDVKM in the germline V gene. This CDR3 region has 16 residues. V lost 5 bases, J lost 1 base, and 15 bases lay in between. CDR3: CASSPTAVESYNEQFF. The CDR3 nucleotides read TGTGCCAGCAGTCCGACCGCGGTAGAGTCCTACAATGAGCAGTTCTTC.

The chain is built from TRBV6-6 and TRBJ2-1; TRBD2 might be the D (6 bases). There are 12 residues in the CDR3. V lost 8 bases and J lost 6, with 11 bases in between. Germline V gene data show CDR1 as MNHNY and CDR2 as SVGAGI (reference sequence). The CDR3 is CASGGVGNEQFF. The CDR3 nucleotides read TGTGCCAGCGGCGGGGTAGGCAATGAGCAGTTCTTC.

The count of this clone is one. V gene TRBV6-1 combines with J gene TRBJ2-3, with 8 bases identical to TRBD1. The germline V gene has CDR1 MNHNS and CDR2 SASEGT. The length of the CDR3 is 15 residues. The V segment lost 2 bases and the J segment 1 base; nucleotides outside the gene matches: 2. The CDR3: CASSEQGAGTDTQYF. The CDR3 region has the DNA TGTGCCAGCAGTGAACAGGGGGCAGGCACAGATACGCAGTATTTT.

This sequence joins TRBV4-2 and TRBJ2-1; a weak D match, TRBD2 (6 bases). V was cut by 2 bases and J by 4 bases, with 21 bases left in between. The CDR3 length is 18 residues. Germline CDR1 is LGHNA and CDR2 is YNFKEQ. CDR3 in amino acids: CASSQLAPGASAYNEQFF. Written as DNA, the CDR3 is TGTGCCAGCAGCCAACTAGCTCCTGGGGCTAGCGCGTACAATGAGCAGTTCTTC.

The chain joins TRBV4-2 to TRBJ2-3; 11 bases are shared with TRBD2. Germline V gene lookup returns CDR1 LGHNA and CDR2 YNFKEQ. The V and J ends lost 0 bases and 0 bases, in that order; junction bases with no gene match: 8. This CDR3 is built from 19 residues. The CDR3 nucleotides read TGTGCCAGCAGCCAAGATCTCCTAGCGGGGGGTGCTAGCACAGATACGCAGTATTTT. The encoded protein is CASSQDLLAGGASTDTQYF.

The chain employs TRBV15 and TRBJ1-3; 7 bases fit TRBD1. V dropped 1 base and J dropped 8; count of bases not matched to a gene: 8. Germline V CDR1 and CDR2: LNHNV, YYDKDF (reference sequence). CDR3 size: 15 residues. The CDR3 protein is CATSRGTGTVDTIYF. CDR3 nucleotides: TGTGCCACCAGCAGAGGAACAGGGACAGTGGACACCATATATTTT.

This chain links TRBV7-9 with TRBJ2-7, with 10 bases lining up with TRBD1. The CDR3 length is 15 residues. Germline assignment: CDR1 SEHNR and CDR2 FQNEAQ (reference sequence). After removal of 3 bases from V and 2 bases from J, the junction contained 4 bases not matched to a gene. CDR3 protein: CASSFGQGGTYEQYF. The DNA of the CDR3 is TGTGCCAGCAGCTTCGGACAGGGGGGAACCTACGAGCAGTACTTC. Filled out from reference TRBV7-9 and TRBJ2-7, the complete variable domain reads DTGVSQNPRHKITKRGQNVTFRCDPISEHNRLYWYRQTLGQGPEFLTYFQNEAQLEKSRLLSDRFSAERPKGSFSTLEIQRTEQGDSAMYLCASSFGQGGTYEQYFGPGTRLTVT.

This chain joins TRBV30 and TRBJ1-3; D gene ambiguous. This CDR3 contains 13 residues. Trimming left V 5 bases short and J 2 bases short, with 10 bases between. Germline values: CDR1 GTSNPN, CDR2 SVGIG (reference sequence). The CDR3 DNA is TGTGCCTGGGGGATGGCTCCTGGAAACACCATATATTTT. It translates to CAWGMAPGNTIYF.

The rearrangement links TRBV7-9 to TRBJ2-7; the D gene could be TRBD1 or TRBD2 (5 bases each). The CDR3 length is 19 residues. V lost 5 bases and J 2 bases, leaving 28 bases between the germline ends. Per the germline V gene, CDR1 is SEHNR and CDR2 is FQNEAQ (reference sequence). CDR3 in amino acids: CASSNKTDTRGRRPYEQYF. CDR3 in DNA: TGTGCCAGCAGCAACAAAACTGACACTAGGGGTCGGAGACCCTACGAGCAGTACTTC.

The V and J genes are TRBV5-1 and TRBJ2-1; the match to TRBD2 covers 11 bases. Germline V CDR1 and CDR2: SGHRS, YFSETQ. The V and J ends lost 2 bases and 3 bases, in that order; junction bases with no gene match: 1. The CDR3 extends over 15 amino acids. CDR3 sequence reads: CASSFSGRDYNEQFF. DNA of the CDR3: TGCGCCAGCAGCTTTAGCGGGAGGGACTACAATGAGCAGTTCTTC.

The CDR3 sequence: CSASAGGVYNEQFF. For the CDR3, the DNA is TGCAGTGCTAGTGCTGGGGGGGTCTACAATGAGCAGTTCTTC. The gene calls are TRBV20-1 and TRBJ2-1; 7 nucleotides align to TRBD2. The CDR3 has 14 amino acids. The germline V gene encodes CDR1 DFQATT and CDR2 SNEGSKA (reference sequence). With V trimmed by 3 bases and J by 3 bases, 5 bases remained unmatched.

A single count supports this clone. This chain joins TRBV5-5 and TRBJ2-7; 8 bases are a match to TRBD2. Germline V lookup: CDR1 SGHKS, CDR2 YYEKEE (reference sequence). The V gene end was trimmed by 1 base and the J gene end by 3 bases; junction bases not matched to a gene: 15. CDR3 size: 18 residues. This CDR3 is CASSLILAGRGPSYEQYV. CDR3 sequence (DNA): TGTGCCAGCAGCTTGATCCTAGCGGGCCGGGGGCCCAGCTACGAGCAGTACGTC.

The gene calls are TRBV7-2 and TRBJ2-3; 10 nucleotides match TRBD2. V shed 4 bases and J 3 bases; nucleotides not matched to a gene: 7. The CDR3 extends over 16 amino acids. Germline loops: CDR1 SGHTA, CDR2 FQGNSA. Here the CDR3 reads CASSWWTSGGTDTQYF. The CDR3 coding sequence is TGTGCCAGCAGCTGGTGGACTAGCGGAGGGACAGATACGCAGTATTTT.

This clone was counted a few times. The same CDR3 arises from other DNA sequences in this sample as well. The J gene is TRBJ2-7, the V gene TRBV7-8; 8 positions agree with TRBD2. CDR3 length equals 17 residues. V shed 2 bases, J shed 1 base, and the junction held 10 bases outside the gene matches. Per the germline V gene, CDR1 is SGHVS and CDR2 is FQNEAQ. This chain's CDR3 is CASSLFGSGGASYEQYV. The CDR3 nucleotides read TGTGCCAGCAGCTTATTCGGGTCGGGGGGGGCTTCCTACGAGCAGTACGTC.